The clone carrying this T cell receptor beta chain has just one count. The entry originates in a study of blood T cell repertoires in COVID-19. Study at large: Researchers got acute and convalescent COVID-19 samples from the United States, Italy and Spain.

In the authors' methods: Reference gene primers were amplified, and this amplification served to estimate nucleated cell counts. The method was immunoSEQ multiplex PCR; TCRdb's version includes in-frame clones alone and lacks a portion of them. V and J calls and clone size are given by that table; D and trimming were obtained from the DNA. In the table there are roughly 120,000 clones, roughly 72% of which are singletons. Trimming removed 0 bases at V and 9 bases at J, with 4 bases between. The CDR3 covers 12 residues. The germline V gene has CDR1 SGDLS and CDR2 YYNGEE. The source is an elderly man with COVID-19, enrolled during active disease. Sequenced input: peripheral blood. The chain is built from TRBV9 and TRBJ1-6; D is ambiguous. The CDR3 is CASSVDGSPLHF. Here the CDR3 DNA reads TGTGCCAGCAGCGTAGACGGTTCACCCCTCCACTTT.